This paragraph covers one T cell receptor (beta chain) sequence. The CDR3 has 19 residues. Germline V gene sequence: CDR1 LGHNA, CDR2 YSLEER. V was pared by 4 bases and J by 1 base, with 6 bases of the junction left unmatched. This entry belongs to a study of blood T cell repertoires in COVID-19. Across the whole study: Acute and convalescent COVID-19 samples came from the United States, Italy and Spain. PBMCs, B-cell-depleted T cells, or T cells provided the cDNA or gDNA that made up the material.

The protocol was immunoSEQ multiplex PCR, while the TCRdb copy is restricted to in-frame clones and leaves out a portion. This table holds 100,000 to 130,000 clones, around 88% found once. V and J are TRBV4-3 and TRBJ2-2; 16 bases fit TRBD2. This receptor was taken from a man aged 45-65 years with active or convalescent COVID-19. Specimen: peripheral blood. The CDR3 DNA reads TGCGCCAGCAGCCTCGGGACTAGCGGGAGGGGAGAGAACACCGGGGAGCTGTTTTTT. Protein: CASSLGTSGRGENTGELFF.